This TCR beta chain emerged from a study of a mutant IDH1 vaccine in newly diagnosed glioma. Across the whole study: Treated patients showed a male proportion of roughly 62%, a female proportion of around 40%, and a mean age of approximately 40 years. General study points: Among patients, nearly 95% showed immune responses induced by the vaccine.

This clone was counted between two and nine times. Its antigen is unidentified. The repertoire was sequenced with immunoSEQ multiplex PCR; TCRdb's copy has only in-frame clones and lacks some. Of roughly 70,000 clones detected, 65% to 90% appear once; the ten largest clones hold 2.9%. The CDR3 is made up of 11 amino acids. Trimming took off 7 bases at V and 10 bases at J, with 14 bases between the two ends. Germline lookup yields CDR1 SGDLS and CDR2 YYNGEE. Time point in this sample: baseline, week 1 (first vaccination visit). Specified treatment: pre-vaccination baseline after standard-of-care therapy. There were new WHO grade 3 or 4 astrocytomas in the donors, and these were IDH1-mutant and ATRX-lost.

The input for sequencing was PBMCs, taken from a glioma patient treated with radiotherapy, temozolomide or both. This clonotype was obtained from a man younger than 40 with glioma. The rearrangement joins TRBV9 to TRBJ1-2; the D is unclear. This CDR3 is CASGIDRPYTF. The CDR3 nucleotides read TGTGCCAGCGGGATTGATCGGCCCTACACCTTC.